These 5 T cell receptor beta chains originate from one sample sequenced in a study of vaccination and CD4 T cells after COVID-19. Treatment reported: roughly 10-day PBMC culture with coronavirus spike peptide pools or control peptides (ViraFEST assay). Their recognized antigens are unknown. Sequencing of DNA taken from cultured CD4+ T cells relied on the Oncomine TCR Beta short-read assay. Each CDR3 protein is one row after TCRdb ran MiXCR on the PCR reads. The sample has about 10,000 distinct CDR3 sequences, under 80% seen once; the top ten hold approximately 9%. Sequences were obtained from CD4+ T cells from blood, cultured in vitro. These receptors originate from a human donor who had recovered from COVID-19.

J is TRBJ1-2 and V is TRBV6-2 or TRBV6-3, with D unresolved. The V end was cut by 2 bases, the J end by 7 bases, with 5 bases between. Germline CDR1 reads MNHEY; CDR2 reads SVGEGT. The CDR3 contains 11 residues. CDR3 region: CASSYNTGYTF. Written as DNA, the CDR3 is TGTGCCAGCAGTTACAACACTGGCTACACCTTC.

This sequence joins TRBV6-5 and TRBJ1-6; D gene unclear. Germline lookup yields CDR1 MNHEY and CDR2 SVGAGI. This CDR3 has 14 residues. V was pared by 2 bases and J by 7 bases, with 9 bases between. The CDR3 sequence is CASSYRQTNSPLHF. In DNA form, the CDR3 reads TGTGCCAGCAGTTACCGGCAGACCAATTCACCCCTCCACTTT.

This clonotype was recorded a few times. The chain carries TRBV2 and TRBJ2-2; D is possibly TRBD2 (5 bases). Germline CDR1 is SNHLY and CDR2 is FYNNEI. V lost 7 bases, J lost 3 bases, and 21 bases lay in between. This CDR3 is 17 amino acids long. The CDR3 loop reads CASTPEGAVGYTGELFF. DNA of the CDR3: TGTGCCAGCACCCCTGAGGGCGCGGTTGGGTACACCGGGGAGCTGTTTTTT.

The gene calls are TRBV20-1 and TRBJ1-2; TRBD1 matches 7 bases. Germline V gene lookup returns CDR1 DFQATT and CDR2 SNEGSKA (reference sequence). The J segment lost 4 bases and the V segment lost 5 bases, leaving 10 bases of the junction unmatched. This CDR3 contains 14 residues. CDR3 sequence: CSAQRPTGVYGYTF. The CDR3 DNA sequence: TGCAGTGCTCAAAGACCAACAGGGGTCTATGGCTACACCTTC.

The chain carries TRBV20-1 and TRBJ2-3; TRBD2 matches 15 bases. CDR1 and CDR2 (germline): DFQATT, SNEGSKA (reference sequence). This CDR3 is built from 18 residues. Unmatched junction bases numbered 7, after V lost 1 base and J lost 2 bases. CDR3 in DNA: TGCAGTGCTAGAGCTTGGACTAGCGGGGGGGTATTCACAGATACGCAGTATTTT. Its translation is CSARAWTSGGVFTDTQYF.